The clone carrying this T cell receptor (beta chain) was seen once. Its specificity is unknown. This specimen comes from a study of cytomegalovirus exposure and HLA in healthy donors. Study-level findings and limits: It was reportedly the case that the classifier diagnosed cytomegalovirus status with high specificity and sensitivity.

V lost 3 bases and J lost 0, with 7 bases in between. The CDR3 is 14 residues long. Germline V gene data show CDR1 as MDHEN and CDR2 as SYDVKM. Sequenced by immunoSEQ multiplex PCR; TCRdb stores in-frame clones only, minus some. This sample has 150,000 or so clones, with 94% found just once. The chain has TRBV28 and TRBJ2-3; no firm D call. Material: PBMCs. The sequence came from a man younger than 35 in good health and CMV-seropositive. The CDR3 loop is CASSFLESTDTQYF. CDR3 nucleotides: TGTGCCAGCAGTTTCTTAGAGAGCACAGATACGCAGTATTTT.